The T cell receptor (beta chain) under discussion was sequenced for a study of T cell responses to AZD1222 COVID-19 vaccine. Study in general: Second doses that came at about 4 or about 12 weeks were put together. Study observations and caveats: Females made up more of the donors, who were largely white British, and clonal diversity may have come out too low. With dominance at 160-218 and 743-854, vaccine-associated CD4 TCRs spanned spike. Once two AZD1222 doses were given, Spike-specific TCR breadth and depth went up.

Regarding this clone: Its target is not known.

Some clones are missing from TCRdb's copy, which holds only in-frame ones; the method was immunoSEQ multiplex PCR. The sample holds 200,000 or so clones, just over 90% seen once. This CDR3 contains 13 residues. The germline V and J ends were trimmed by 7 bases and 6 bases, with 15 bases remaining between them. Germline V gene data show CDR1 as SEHNR and CDR2 as FQNEAQ (reference sequence). The specimen comprised peripheral blood, sampled on day 0 of AZD1222 vaccination. The rearrangement uses TRBV7-9 and TRBJ1-2; D gene uncertain. The receptor was derived from an adult in good health. The CDR3 protein is CASTVTAVDGYTF. The CDR3 nucleotides are TGTGCCAGCACCGTGACTGCGGTGGATGGCTACACCTTC.